This T cell receptor (beta chain) was found in a study of blood T cell repertoires in COVID-19. Study background: Sample material is recorded as cDNA or gDNA derived from T cells, B-cell-depleted T cells, or PBMCs.

The CDR3 spans 18 residues. Trimming shortened V by 8 bases and J by 4 bases, and 29 bases separated the two germline ends. Germline CDR1 reads MDHEN; CDR2 reads SYDVKM. Profiling relied on immunoSEQ multiplex PCR, and the TCRdb table lists in-frame clones only, not all of them. The profile covers about 220,000 clones, with 70% to 90% appearing a single time and approximately 2.6% taken by the ten largest. The chain carries TRBV28 and TRBJ1-2, with D unresolved. Sequenced: peripheral blood. The TCR was taken from a man aged 45-60 years who had recovered from COVID-19. CDR3 in amino acids: CASFLPYSADGDLYGYTF. In DNA form, the CDR3 reads TGTGCCAGCTTTTTACCTTATTCAGCGGACGGAGACCTCTATGGCTACACCTTC.